Listed below are T cell receptor beta chains from one sample, sequenced in a study of graft-versus-host responses after intestinal transplantation. Data came from immunoSEQ multiplex PCR; TCRdb stores just in-frame clones and leaves some out. The top ten clones hold 3.7% of a sample with roughly 14,000 clones, 30% to 35% of them seen once. The sequences come from alloreactive CD4+ T cells from a mixed lymphocyte reaction culture, collected before intestinal transplant. The receptor set was obtained from a human patient who received an intestinal transplant. CDR3s include the opening cysteine and the closing phenylalanine or tryptophan. The D gene is left open where the match is weak. Rows give clone size only sometimes, using once, few, many, or a class for an expanded clone.

J gene: TRBJ2-5
clone size: NA
D gene: TRBD1
V gene: TRBV2
CDR3 DNA: TGTGCCAGCAGATTACAGGGGATCCAGACCCAGTACTTC
CDR3 protein: CASRLQGIQTQYF

J gene: TRBJ2-7
clone size: NA
D gene: NA
V gene: TRBV27
CDR3 DNA: TGTGCCAGCAGTTTGAGACAGGCGGGTCTTGGCGAGCAGTACTTC
CDR3 protein: CASSLRQAGLGEQYF

J gene: TRBJ1-1
clone size: once
D gene: NA
V gene: TRBV6-5
CDR3 DNA: TGTGCCAGCAGAGCGAACACTGAAGCTTTCTTT
CDR3 protein: CASRANTEAFF

J gene: TRBJ2-5
clone size: NA
D gene: NA
V gene: TRBV18
CDR3 DNA: TGTGCCAGCTCACCGGGACGGCGGGTATGGGACTTC
CDR3 protein: CASSPGRRVWDF

J gene: TRBJ1-4
clone size: medium-sized
D gene: NA
V gene: TRBV5-6
CDR3 DNA: TGTGCCAGCAGCTTGGCAGGGATACGTGAAAAACTGTTTTTT
CDR3 protein: CASSLAGIREKLFF

J gene: TRBJ2-1
clone size: few
D gene: TRBD2
V gene: TRBV29-1
CDR3 DNA: TGCAGCGTTGTAGGCGGGGGGGCCTACAATGAGCAGTTCTTC
CDR3 protein: CSVVGGGAYNEQFF

J gene: TRBJ2-7
clone size: NA
D gene: NA
V gene: TRBV2
CDR3 DNA: TGTGCCAGCGTGAGGGAGAGGGGATCCTACGAGCAGTACTTC
CDR3 protein: CASVRERGSYEQYF

J gene: TRBJ1-5
clone size: NA
D gene: NA
V gene: TRBV7-3
CDR3 DNA: TGTGCCAGCAGCTTAGGGTACGGGAGAGGCAATCAGCCCCAGCATTTT
CDR3 protein: CASSLGYGRGNQPQHF

J gene: TRBJ2-5
clone size: NA
D gene: TRBD1
V gene: TRBV25-1
CDR3 DNA: TGTGCCAGCGGGGGGGGGACAGGGATGGAGACCCAGTACTTC
CDR3 protein: CASGGGTGMETQYF

J gene: TRBJ2-5
clone size: few
D gene: NA
V gene: TRBV7-3
CDR3 DNA: TGTGCCAGCAGCTTATTCGGGGGTCCCCAAGAGACCCAGTACTTC
CDR3 protein: CASSLFGGPQETQYF

J gene: TRBJ1-1
clone size: NA
D gene: NA
V gene: TRBV11-2
CDR3 DNA: TGTGCCAGCAGCCCAACCGACGGGGGACGGGAAGCTTTCTTT
CDR3 protein: CASSPTDGGREAFF

J gene: TRBJ2-3
clone size: few
D gene: NA
V gene: TRBV29-1
CDR3 DNA: TGCAGCGTTGGGCCAGCCACAGATACGCAGTATTTT
CDR3 protein: CSVGPATDTQYF

J gene: TRBJ2-2
clone size: NA
D gene: NA
V gene: TRBV5-5
CDR3 DNA: TGTGCCAGCAGCGTACTCGGACGGAAGGCTCACACCGGGGAGCTGTTTTTT
CDR3 protein: CASSVLGRKAHTGELFF

J gene: TRBJ1-5
clone size: NA
D gene: TRBD1
V gene: TRBV4-2
CDR3 DNA: TGTGCCAGCAGCCCCGCTAACCGGGACAGAAATCAGCCCCAGCATTTT
CDR3 protein: CASSPANRDRNQPQHF

J gene: TRBJ1-2
clone size: NA
D gene: TRBD1
V gene: TRBV29-1
CDR3 DNA: TGCAGCGTCGCCCGGGACAGTGCCACCTATGGCTACACCTTC
CDR3 protein: CSVARDSATYGYTF

J gene: TRBJ1-4
clone size: few
D gene: NA
V gene: TRBV10-1
CDR3 DNA: TGCGCCAGCAGTGACGGGACACCGAGGGAAAAACTGTTTTTT
CDR3 protein: CASSDGTPREKLFF

J gene: TRBJ2-4
clone size: NA
D gene: NA
V gene: TRBV18
CDR3 DNA: TGTGCCAGCTCACTCTTTCCAGAAGGAAACATTCAGTACTTC
CDR3 protein: CASSLFPEGNIQYF

J gene: TRBJ2-1
clone size: NA
D gene: NA
V gene: TRBV11-2
CDR3 DNA: TGTGCCTCGAGGGCCCCGGGCCTCTCCTACAATGAGCAGTTCTTC
CDR3 protein: CASRAPGLSYNEQFF

J gene: TRBJ2-5
clone size: NA
D gene: NA
V gene: TRBV13
CDR3 DNA: TGTGCCAGCAGGGGGGGCCGGAGGGAGACCCAGTACTTC
CDR3 protein: CASRGGRRETQYF

J gene: TRBJ1-2
clone size: few
D gene: TRBD1
V gene: TRBV5-5
CDR3 DNA: TGTGCCAGCAGCTTCGGGGACAGGGAGTACTATGGCTACACCTTC
CDR3 protein: CASSFGDREYYGYTF

J gene: TRBJ2-7
clone size: few
D gene: TRBD1
V gene: TRBV2
CDR3 DNA: TGTGCCAGCAGTGCAGGGACAGGGAACTACGAGCAGTACTTC
CDR3 protein: CASSAGTGNYEQYF

J gene: TRBJ2-7
clone size: few
D gene: NA
V gene: TRBV29-1
CDR3 DNA: TGCAGCGTTGAAGCCGACCCGGGCGGGCAGTACTTC
CDR3 protein: CSVEADPGGQYF

J gene: TRBJ2-7
clone size: few
D gene: TRBD1
V gene: TRBV29-1
CDR3 DNA: TGCAGCGTTGGACGACAGGGGCACAAGGTCTTC
CDR3 protein: CSVGRQGHKVF

J gene: TRBJ1-5
clone size: NA
D gene: NA
V gene: TRBV5-6
CDR3 DNA: TGTGCCAGCAGCTCCTCGAGAGAGCCAGGGAGCAATCAGCCCCAGCATTTT
CDR3 protein: CASSSSREPGSNQPQHF

J gene: TRBJ2-3
clone size: NA
D gene: NA
V gene: TRBV5-1
CDR3 DNA: TGCGCCAGCAGCCCCGGACAGTACTCAGATACGCAGTATTTT
CDR3 protein: CASSPGQYSDTQYF

J gene: TRBJ2-2
clone size: NA
D gene: TRBD1
V gene: TRBV18
CDR3 DNA: TGTGCCAGCTCACCCGGGACAGGGGGCATCGGGGAGCTGTTTTTT
CDR3 protein: CASSPGTGGIGELFF

J gene: TRBJ1-3
clone size: NA
D gene: NA
V gene: TRBV6-5
CDR3 DNA: TGTGCCAGCAGTTTCAGGGGTTTATCTGGAAACACCATATATTTT
CDR3 protein: CASSFRGLSGNTIYF

J gene: TRBJ2-1
clone size: NA
D gene: NA
V gene: TRBV7-2
CDR3 DNA: TGTGCCAGCAGCTTAGCGTGGGGGCCGCGCAATGAGCAGTTCTTC
CDR3 protein: CASSLAWGPRNEQFF

J gene: TRBJ2-1
clone size: NA
D gene: TRBD1
V gene: TRBV10-3
CDR3 DNA: TGTGCCATCAGTGCGGACAGGGGACACAATGAGCAGTTCTTC
CDR3 protein: CAISADRGHNEQFF

J gene: TRBJ2-2
clone size: few
D gene: TRBD1
V gene: TRBV2
CDR3 DNA: TGTGCCAGCAGATACACAGGGGGCACCACCGGGGAGCTGTTTTTT
CDR3 protein: CASRYTGGTTGELFF

J gene: TRBJ1-3
clone size: few
D gene: NA
V gene: TRBV11-3
CDR3 DNA: TGTGCCAGCAACTTACAGGGCTCTGGAAACACCATATATTTT
CDR3 protein: CASNLQGSGNTIYF

J gene: TRBJ2-1
clone size: NA
D gene: NA
V gene: TRBV11-2
CDR3 DNA: TGTGCCAGCAGCTTAAAACAGGGAAGTATGATGCCGAAGTTCTTC
CDR3 protein: CASSLKQGSMMPKFF

J gene: TRBJ1-1
clone size: few
D gene: NA
V gene: TRBV6-1
CDR3 DNA: TGTGCCAGCACGGAGTGGGCAATGAACACTGAAGCTTTCTTT
CDR3 protein: CASTEWAMNTEAFF

J gene: TRBJ2-1
clone size: NA
D gene: TRBD2
V gene: TRBV6-1
CDR3 DNA: TGTGCCAGCATAGCGGGGGGGCCCAATGAGCAGTTCTTC
CDR3 protein: CASIAGGPNEQFF

J gene: TRBJ2-1
clone size: NA
D gene: TRBD2
V gene: TRBV9
CDR3 DNA: TGTGCCAGCAGCGCCCTAGCGGGAATCAACAATGAGCAGTTCTTC
CDR3 protein: CASSALAGINNEQFF

J gene: TRBJ2-3
clone size: few
D gene: NA
V gene: TRBV6-8
CDR3 DNA: TGTGCCAGCAGTTACGATTGGGGAGATACGCAGTATTTT
CDR3 protein: CASSYDWGDTQYF

J gene: TRBJ2-5
clone size: few
D gene: TRBD2
V gene: TRBV5-1
CDR3 DNA: TGCGCCAGCAGCGTGGGACTAGCGGTCCAAGAGACCCAGTACTTC
CDR3 protein: CASSVGLAVQETQYF

J gene: TRBJ1-2
clone size: few
D gene: NA
V gene: TRBV5-4
CDR3 DNA: TGTGCCAGCAGCCAAGATATCCAGGGCACATATGGCTACACCTTC
CDR3 protein: CASSQDIQGTYGYTF

J gene: TRBJ2-7
clone size: few
D gene: NA
V gene: TRBV7-2
CDR3 DNA: TGTGCCAGCAGCGTCCGGGCCTACGAGCAGTACTTC
CDR3 protein: CASSVRAYEQYF

J gene: TRBJ2-1
clone size: NA
D gene: TRBD2
V gene: TRBV5-5
CDR3 DNA: TGTGCCAGCAGCCAAACCCGGTGGTTGCGGGAGGGCCTCCGTGTGTTCTTC
CDR3 protein: CASSQTRWLREGLRVFF

J gene: TRBJ2-7
clone size: NA
D gene: NA
V gene: TRBV6-5
CDR3 DNA: TGTGCCAGCAGCCCAAGGACAGACTCCTACGAGCAGTACTTC
CDR3 protein: CASSPRTDSYEQYF

J gene: TRBJ2-5
clone size: NA
D gene: NA
V gene: TRBV7-9
CDR3 DNA: TGTGCCAGCAGCTTTTGGGGGGAAGAGACCCAGTACTTC
CDR3 protein: CASSFWGEETQYF

J gene: TRBJ2-1
clone size: few
D gene: NA
V gene: TRBV27
CDR3 DNA: TGTGCCAGCAGTTCCAGACCTTACAATGAGCAGTTCTTC
CDR3 protein: CASSSRPYNEQFF

J gene: TRBJ2-1
clone size: NA
D gene: TRBD1
V gene: TRBV27
CDR3 DNA: TGTGCCAGCAGTTTCCGGACAGGGTTGTATGAGCAGTTCTTC
CDR3 protein: CASSFRTGLYEQFF

J gene: TRBJ1-1
clone size: NA
D gene: TRBD1
V gene: TRBV2
CDR3 DNA: TGTGCCAGCAGTGGCCGGACAGGTAGAAACTCTGAAGCTTTCTTT
CDR3 protein: CASSGRTGRNSEAFF

J gene: TRBJ1-1
clone size: few
D gene: NA
V gene: TRBV4-1
CDR3 DNA: TGCGCCAGCAGCCAGGCCCCAGGATTCAGGAACACTGAAGCTTTCTTT
CDR3 protein: CASSQAPGFRNTEAFF

J gene: TRBJ1-5
clone size: NA
D gene: NA
V gene: TRBV2
CDR3 DNA: TGTGCCAGCAGTGTAGTGTGGAGCAATCAGCCCCAGCATTTT
CDR3 protein: CASSVVWSNQPQHF

J gene: TRBJ2-5
clone size: NA
D gene: TRBD1
V gene: TRBV4-1
CDR3 DNA: TGCGCCAGCAGCTCCAGGACAGGGCGGGAAGAGACCCAGTACTTC
CDR3 protein: CASSSRTGREETQYF

J gene: TRBJ2-5
clone size: few
D gene: TRBD1
V gene: TRBV30
CDR3 DNA: TGTGCCTGGGGCCGAGGGGGCGATGCCGAGACCCAGTACTTC
CDR3 protein: CAWGRGGDAETQYF